A selection of T cell receptor beta chains follows, all from one sample in a study of neurological immune-mediated disorders. A single record per CDR3 protein comes from TCRdb applying MiXCR to the 5' RACE reads. The sample has 25,000 to 35,000 distinct CDR3 sequences, about 17% seen once. The source material was CD4+ T cells from blood. The receptors originated from a female donor with HTLV-1-associated myelopathy (HAM/TSP). Each CDR3 is given with its conserved first and last residue. Each record gives: V gene, D gene, J gene, clone size, CDR3 DNA, CDR3 protein. A D gene is named only where the DNA matches it firmly. Expanded clones are given a class, and other clones once, few, many or no size at all.

TRBV5-1	-	TRBJ2-7	many	TGCGCCAGCAGCTTCTACAGTCTCGGCGCTCAAGACCTCTACGAGCAGTACTTC	CASSFYSLGAQDLYEQYF
TRBV20-1	TRBD1	TRBJ2-5	many	TGCAGCGGGACAGGGAGAGAGACCCAGTACTTC	CSGTGRETQYF
TRBV20-1	-	TRBJ2-7	medium-sized	TGCAGTGCTAACCACCTTGTTGGCAGGAGGCACGAGCAGTACTTC	CSANHLVGRRHEQYF
TRBV20-1	-	TRBJ2-3	many	TGCAGTGCTAGCCGGGCGGATACGCAGTATTTT	CSASRADTQYF
TRBV19	-	TRBJ2-3	many	TGTGCCAGTAGTATTAGTGGCTACACAGATACGCAGTATTTT	CASSISGYTDTQYF
TRBV5-1	TRBD2	TRBJ2-3	many	TGCGCCAGCTGCCGGGGAGCGGGGGGGAGTGGAGATACGCAGTATTTT	CASCRGAGGSGDTQYF
TRBV7-3	-	TRBJ2-1	many	TGTGCCAGCAGCTTGGGCCCCAACAATGAGCAGTTCTTC	CASSLGPNNEQFF
TRBV7-2	TRBD1	TRBJ2-1	many	TGTGCCAGCAGCCTCGGGACAGCAACTTACAATGAGCAGTTCTTC	CASSLGTATYNEQFF
TRBV18	-	TRBJ1-2	-	TGTGCCAGCTCACCACTCGGGACCGATGGATACACCTTC	CASSPLGTDGYTF
TRBV20-1	-	TRBJ2-5	many	TGCAGTGCTAAAATGGCAGGGGGAGGAGAGACCCAGTACTTC	CSAKMAGGGETQYF
TRBV18	TRBD1	TRBJ2-7	many	TGTGCCAGCTCACCTATCCCCGGACAGGGGCCAGGCGAGCAGTACTTC	CASSPIPGQGPGEQYF
TRBV11-2	TRBD2	TRBJ2-3	many	TGTGCCAGCAGCCAAGGACTAGCGGGGGCTCTGTCGCCAGATACGCAGTATTTT	CASSQGLAGALSPDTQYF
TRBV20-1	TRBD1	TRBJ1-4	many	TGCAGTGCTAGAGCGGGACAGGGCGGAGCGGCTGAAAAACTGTTTTTT	CSARAGQGGAAEKLFF
TRBV2	-	TRBJ2-1	medium-sized	TGTGCCAGCAGTGGTAGCGGCAATGAGCAGTTCTTC	CASSGSGNEQFF
TRBV27	-	TRBJ2-5	many	TGTGCCAGCAGTTTATCGGAGACCCAGTACTTC	CASSLSETQYF
TRBV5-1	-	TRBJ2-1	many	TGCGCCAGCAGCAGCTACGGACGGGACAATGAGCAGTTCTTC	CASSSYGRDNEQFF
TRBV5-1	-	TRBJ2-7	-	-	CASSFYICSAARDSRYEQYF
TRBV7-6	TRBD1	TRBJ2-5	many	TGTGCCAGCAGCCCGGGACAGTCCCGGGGGACCCAGTACTTC	CASSPGQSRGTQYF
TRBV7-2	-	TRBJ2-1	many	TGTGCCAGCAGCTTAGGGACTAACTACAATGAGCAGTTCTTC	CASSLGTNYNEQFF
TRBV25-1	TRBD2	TRBJ2-5	many	TGTGCCAGCGAACTAGCGGGAGGGCCTGATGAGACCCAGTACTTC	CASELAGGPDETQYF
TRBV7-2	TRBD2	TRBJ2-1	many	TGTGCCAGCAGCTCTGGACTAGCGGGGTCTGAGCAGTTCTTC	CASSSGLAGSEQFF
TRBV5-1	TRBD2	TRBJ2-1	many	TGCGCCAGCAGCAGTACACCCGGGGGGTACAATGAGCAGTTCTTC	CASSSTPGGYNEQFF
TRBV4-1	-	TRBJ2-2	-	TGCGCCAGCAGCCCAAGCCCTTTTGACAGAAACACCGGGGAGCTGTTTTTT	CASSPSPFDRNTGELFF
TRBV28	-	TRBJ2-7	many	TGTGCCAGCAGTTGGACTCCTAGGGAGCAGTACTTC	CASSWTPREQYF
TRBV29-1	-	TRBJ2-5	many	TGCAGCGGACGGTGGCAGTCACAAGAGACCCAGTACTTC	CSGRWQSQETQYF
TRBV7-2	-	TRBJ1-2	medium-sized	TGTGCCAGCAGCTCGACAGGTGGCTACACCTTC	CASSSTGGYTF
TRBV7-2	TRBD2	TRBJ2-1	many	TGTGCCAGCAGCTTAGTACGCCTAGCGGGGGGAAGCTCCTACAATGAGCAGTTCTTC	CASSLVRLAGGSSYNEQFF
TRBV20-1	TRBD1	TRBJ2-5	many	TGCAGTGCTAGGTGGACAGGGCGGCAAGAGACCCAGTACTTC	CSARWTGRQETQYF
TRBV19	-	TRBJ1-4	many	TGTGCCAGTAGGACAGCGGCAGCAACTAATGAAAAACTGTTTTTT	CASRTAAATNEKLFF
TRBV6-6	-	TRBJ1-6	-	TGTGCCAGCACTATTGGCGGGGGGCATTCACCCCTCCACTTT	CASTIGGGHSPLHF
TRBV20-1	-	TRBJ1-6	medium-sized	TGCAGTGTTCAGTACTCCTATAATTCACCCCTCCACTTT	CSVQYSYNSPLHF
TRBV5-1	TRBD1	TRBJ2-2	many	TGCGCCAGCAGCCTAGGACAGGGGTGGCCCGGGGAGCTGTTTTTT	CASSLGQGWPGELFF
TRBV7-9	-	TRBJ1-1	once	TGTGCCAGCAGCCCCTCGGGCAGCACTGAAGCTTTCTTT	CASSPSGSTEAFF
TRBV30	-	TRBJ2-1	many	TGTGCCTGGAGTGTTCCCCGGGACTCAGGTCGGGGTGAGCAGTTCTTC	CAWSVPRDSGRGEQFF
TRBV2	-	TRBJ2-1	many	TGTGCCAGCAGTCCTTCACCGGGCCCCGGGACCAAGTTCTTC	CASSPSPGPGTKFF
TRBV21-1	-	TRBJ2-7	medium-sized	TGTGCCAGCAGCAAAAGGACTAGCAGCTCCTACGAGCAGTACTTC	CASSKRTSSSYEQYF
TRBV27	-	TRBJ2-3	many	TGTGCCAGCAGTTTATCGTTCAGGGGAGATACGCAGTATTTT	CASSLSFRGDTQYF
TRBV4-3	-	TRBJ1-2	many	TGCGCCAGCAGCCAATTTGGGACACCCTATGGCTACACCTTC	CASSQFGTPYGYTF
TRBV29-1	-	TRBJ2-3	many	TGCAGCGTTGCCAGGTTGGCAGATACGCAGTATTTT	CSVARLADTQYF
TRBV11-2	-	TRBJ1-4	many	TGTGCCAGCAGCCCCGAGTCTAGGGAAAAACTGTTTTTT	CASSPESREKLFF
TRBV3-1	TRBD2	TRBJ2-1	many	TGTGCCAGCAGCCAAGGGCGGGGGGAGGACAATGAGCAGTTCTTC	CASSQGRGEDNEQFF
TRBV2	-	TRBJ1-5	many	TGTGCCAGCAGTGCGGACAGCCGTGAGCCCCAGCATTTT	CASSADSREPQHF
TRBV19	-	TRBJ2-2	many	TGTGCCAGTAGGCTAGCAACGAACACCGGGGAGCTGTTTTTT	CASRLATNTGELFF
TRBV5-1	TRBD1	TRBJ1-1	many	TGCGCCAGCAGCACCGGACAGGGAGACACTGAAGCTTTCTTT	CASSTGQGDTEAFF
TRBV20-1	TRBD1	TRBJ1-5	many	TGCAGTGCTAGAGGACAGGGGAGCAATCAGCCCCAGCATTTT	CSARGQGSNQPQHF
TRBV2	-	TRBJ2-5	many	TGTGCCAGCAGCGAACAGACTTGGTACCAAGAGACCCAGTACTTC	CASSEQTWYQETQYF
TRBV7-9	-	TRBJ2-7	-	TGTGCCAGCAGCCCAGATAGGGACATTGTCTCCTACGAGCAGTACTTC	CASSPDRDIVSYEQYF
TRBV19	TRBD1	TRBJ1-5	many	TGTGCCAGTAGTCAAAGGCGTGGACAGGGGGCCAATCAGCCCCAGCATTTT	CASSQRRGQGANQPQHF
TRBV20-1	-	TRBJ2-2	medium-sized	TGCAGTGCTTTAGCGTCCCAAACCACCGGGGAGCTGTTTTTT	CSALASQTTGELFF
TRBV29-1	-	TRBJ2-2	-	TGCAGCGTTGAAGGAGGGCCCACCGGGGAGCTGTTTTTT	CSVEGGPTGELFF
TRBV5-1	-	TRBJ2-5	many	TGCGCCAGCAGCTCGGCGGGGGCAGAGACCCAGTACTTC	CASSSAGAETQYF
TRBV29-1	-	TRBJ1-4	many	TGCAGCGCCCTGGGGGTCCCTGGTGAAAAACTGTTTTTT	CSALGVPGEKLFF
TRBV11-1	-	TRBJ2-1	many	TGTGCCAGCATGAAGGACGAAGACTCCTACAATGAGCAGTTCTTC	CASMKDEDSYNEQFF